The 5 T cell receptor beta chains below all came from one sample that was sequenced in a study of Tregs in tolerant kidney transplant recipients. Clones were sequenced by immunoSEQ multiplex PCR, and TCRdb holds only the in-frame ones, with some missing. Here the sample spans some 55,000 clones, around 82% being singletons. Sequenced input: CD4+ T cells from blood. The receptors come from a human donor in good health.

The gene calls are TRBV15 and TRBJ2-3; the D is unclear. The V end was cut by 1 base, the J end by 5 bases, with 10 bases between. The CDR3 extends over 14 amino acids. Germline V gene data show CDR1 as LNHNV and CDR2 as YYDKDF (reference sequence). The CDR3 sequence: CATSRGDDEDTQYF. The DNA for the CDR3 is TGTGCCACCAGCAGAGGGGATGACGAAGATACGCAGTATTTT.

This chain joins TRBV5-1 and TRBJ1-1, with D possibly matching TRBD1 (6 bases). V lost 4 bases and J lost 2, with 12 bases in between. Germline V CDR1 and CDR2: SGHRS, YFSETQ. The CDR3 loop spans 14 amino acids. CDR3 in amino acids: CASSHEGGNTEAFF. The CDR3 region has the DNA TGCGCCAGCAGCCATGAAGGGGGAAACACTGAAGCTTTCTTT.

This chain links TRBV19 with TRBJ1-1; no definite D call. V lost 2 bases and J 10 bases, leaving 14 bases between the germline ends. The CDR3 length is 13 residues. Looked up from germline, CDR1 is LNHDA and CDR2 is SQIVND (reference sequence). CDR3 loop: CASSISTDSRAFF. CDR3 sequence (DNA): TGTGCCAGTAGTATATCGACGGATAGTAGAGCTTTCTTT. Variable domain in full (rest from reference TRBV19 and TRBJ1-1): DGGITQSPKYLFRKEGQNVTLSCEQNLNHDAMYWYRQDPGQGLRLIYYSQIVNDFQKGDIAEGYSVSREKKESFPLTVTSAQKNPTAFYLCASSISTDSRAFFGQGTRLTVV.

V is TRBV9 and J is TRBJ1-2, with TRBD1 matching 9 bases. Germline loops: CDR1 SGDLS, CDR2 YYNGEE. J gave up 5 bases and V 3 bases, and 5 bases lay outside the gene matches. The CDR3 contains 14 residues. In DNA, the CDR3 is TGTGCCAGCAGCGCCGGGACAGGGCCTTATGGCTACACCTTC. Its protein is CASSAGTGPYGYTF.

The chain employs TRBV6-6 and TRBJ2-7; 11 nucleotides line up with TRBD1. The V gene end was trimmed by 5 bases and the J gene end by 3 bases; junction bases not matched to a gene: 9. This CDR3 has 16 residues. From germline, CDR1 is MNHNY and CDR2 SVGAGI (reference sequence). CDR3 loop: CASSPATGQGVYEQYF. In DNA form, the CDR3 reads TGTGCCAGCAGTCCTGCGACGGGACAGGGGGTCTACGAGCAGTACTTC.